Listed here are 32 T cell receptor beta chains from one sample, sequenced in a study of T cell changes during pregnancy in multiple sclerosis. Profiled with immunoSEQ multiplex PCR; TCRdb holds only in-frame clones, not every one. The sample consists of roughly 110,000 clones, around 90% of them appearing once. The material was peripheral blood, obtained in the third trimester of pregnancy. Every receptor here comes from a female donor in good health, enrolled as a control in a pregnancy study.

This rearrangement joins TRBV5-1 to TRBJ2-7, with 7 bases lining up with TRBD1. CDR3 size: 16 residues. V trimming: 1 base; J trimming: 5 bases; junction bases outside the gene matches: 12. CDR1 and CDR2 from the germline V gene are SGHRS and YFSETQ. CDR3 region: CASSLFVGQASHEQYF. CDR3 DNA sequence: TGCGCCAGCAGCTTGTTTGTAGGACAGGCATCCCACGAGCAGTACTTC.

The gene calls are TRBV7-9 and TRBJ1-2; D remains unclear. Between the trimmed V and J ends, which lost 10 bases and 1 base, there was a span of 7 bases. This CDR3 region has 11 residues. CDR1 and CDR2 (germline): SEHNR, FQNEAQ (reference sequence). This chain's CDR3 is CAITSNYGYTF. In nucleotides, the CDR3 is TGTGCCATCACAAGTAACTATGGCTACACCTTC.

The CDR3 loop reads CASSLLTGQETQYF. The CDR3 bases are TGCGCCAGCAGCCTTTTGACAGGACAAGAGACCCAGTACTTC. The genes are TRBV4-3 and TRBJ2-5, with D possibly TRBD1 on 6 matching bases. CDR1 is LGHNA and CDR2 is YSLEER in the germline V gene. The CDR3 runs to 14 residues. The V end lost 4 bases, the J end lost 2 bases, and 11 bases lay between the germline ends.

This clone was seen just once. The gene calls are TRBV15 and TRBJ2-1; 13 nucleotides agree with TRBD2. This CDR3 region has 15 residues. Germline V lookup: CDR1 LNHNV, CDR2 YYDKDF (reference sequence). The V segment lost 3 bases and the J segment 6 bases; nucleotides outside the gene matches: 2. In DNA form, the CDR3 reads TGTGCCACCAGCAGCACTAGCGGGGGGGCCAATGAGCAGTTCTTC. Its protein product is CATSSTSGGANEQFF.

The chain carries TRBV10-1 and TRBJ2-7; D uncertain. Germline CDR1 reads WNHNN; CDR2 reads SYGVQD (reference sequence). The CDR3 covers 12 residues. V dropped 7 bases and J dropped 2 bases, with 9 bases sitting between them. The CDR3 region is CASKTGTYEQYF. CDR3 sequence (DNA): TGCGCCAGCAAGACTGGTACCTACGAGCAGTACTTC.

The chain is built from TRBV28 and TRBJ1-1, with 9 bases fitting TRBD1. Germline assignment: CDR1 MDHEN and CDR2 SYDVKM. The trim removed 8 bases at V and 4 bases at J, leaving 11 bases unmatched. The CDR3 extends over 15 amino acids. Here the CDR3 reads CASDASGQGSTEAFF. CDR3 nucleotides: TGTGCCAGCGACGCCTCCGGACAGGGGTCCACTGAAGCTTTCTTT.

CDR3 DNA: TGTGCCAGCAGCACCCCGGGTCTTTATGGCTACACCTTC. Translated, it gives CASSTPGLYGYTF. This chain connects TRBV27 to TRBJ1-2, with unresolved D. This CDR3 region has 13 residues. Trimming cost V 6 bases and J 5 bases, with 13 bases left between them. Germline V gene lookup returns CDR1 MNHEY and CDR2 SMNVEV (reference sequence).

The gene calls are TRBV19 and TRBJ2-7; perhaps TRBD1 as D (5 bases). Trimming cost V 8 bases and J 0 bases, with 5 bases left between them. This CDR3 contains 11 residues. Germline V gene data show CDR1 as LNHDA and CDR2 as SQIVND (reference sequence). The CDR3 nucleotides are TGTGCCAGTGGACACTCCTACGAGCAGTACTTC. This codes for CASGHSYEQYF.

CDR3 coding DNA: TGTGCCAGCAGTGCGGGAGCGGGCACCTACAATGAGCAGTTCTTC. Translated: CASSAGAGTYNEQFF. The genes are TRBV6-1 and TRBJ2-1, with a possible D match to TRBD2 (6 bases). V was pared by 4 bases and J by 2 bases, with 12 bases between. Germline assignment: CDR1 MNHNS and CDR2 SASEGT. This CDR3 comprises 15 residues.

This chain joins TRBV5-4 and TRBJ2-1; 11 bases are shared with TRBD2. V lost 7 bases to trimming and J lost 8 bases; unmatched junction nucleotides: 14. The V gene's germline CDR1 is SGHNT and CDR2 YYREEE (reference sequence). The CDR3 is 16 residues long. The CDR3 reads CASGVASGGSMDEQFF. CDR3 nucleotide sequence: TGTGCCAGCGGTGTGGCTAGCGGGGGGTCTATGGATGAGCAGTTCTTC.

This rearrangement joins TRBV9 to TRBJ2-5; TRBD2 aligns across 7 bases. The CDR3 is 15 residues long. CDR1 and CDR2 (germline): SGDLS, YYNGEE. The V and J ends lost 2 bases and 1 base, in that order; junction bases with no gene match: 5. This CDR3 is CASSVVSGPQETQYF. The CDR3 bases are TGTGCCAGCAGCGTGGTTAGCGGGCCCCAAGAGACCCAGTACTTC.

This clone is medium-sized. Different DNA sequences within this sample yield the same CDR3. The V and J genes are TRBV6-4 and TRBJ2-1, with 9 positions matching TRBD2. The junction had 4 bases not matched to a gene; V was cut back by 3 bases and J by 4 bases. Germline V gene data show CDR1 as MRHNA and CDR2 as SNTAGT. There are 15 residues in the CDR3. The CDR3 DNA is TGTGCCAGCAGTGAGAGCGGGGGGTCGTACAATGAGCAGTTCTTC. Amino acids: CASSESGGSYNEQFF.

This chain uses TRBV2 with TRBJ1-6; 11 nucleotides align to TRBD1. With 2 bases clipped from V and 10 bases from J, the junction kept 10 bases outside the gene matches. The CDR3 is made up of 17 amino acids. Germline values: CDR1 SNHLY, CDR2 FYNNEI. CDR3 amino acids: CASSERSSGTGGSPLHF. The CDR3 nucleotides are TGTGCCAGCAGTGAAAGGAGTTCCGGGACAGGGGGATCACCCCTCCACTTT.

In its sample, this clone was seen once. The rearrangement links TRBV7-3 to TRBJ2-2, with TRBD2 identical over 10 bases. Germline V gene lookup returns CDR1 SGHTA and CDR2 FQGTGA. V lost 0 bases, J lost 7 bases, and 5 bases stayed unmatched. The CDR3 totals 16 residues. DNA of the CDR3: TGTGCCAGCAGCTTAACTAGCGGGGGGCCCTACGGGGAGCTGTTTTTT. Its translation is CASSLTSGGPYGELFF.

The chain uses TRBV6-1 and TRBJ1-5; D is ambiguous. Germline CDR1 and CDR2: MNHNS and SASEGT. V dropped 6 bases and J dropped 4 bases, with 16 bases sitting between them. The CDR3 spans 15 residues. CDR3 nucleotides: TGTGCCAGCAGCGACCGAACCCCGGGTAATCAGCCCCAGCATTTT. Protein: CASSDRTPGNQPQHF.

In this sample, this clone turned up once. The V and J genes are TRBV7-2 and TRBJ1-1; 7 nucleotides line up with TRBD1. Trimming removed 7 bases from V and 0 bases from J; junction bases left unmatched: 8. This CDR3 contains 15 residues. The germline gives CDR1 SGHTA, CDR2 FQGNSA. The CDR3 loop is CASNPRDRMNTEAFF. The CDR3 DNA reads TGTGCCAGCAACCCCCGGGACAGAATGAACACTGAAGCTTTCTTT. The whole variable domain, remainder taken from reference TRBV7-2 and TRBJ1-1, is GAGVSQSPSNKVTEKGKDVELRCDPISGHTALYWYRQSLGQGLEFLIYFQGNSAPDKSGLPSDRFSAERTGGSVSTLTIQRTQQEDSAVYLCASNPRDRMNTEAFFGQGTRLTVV.

The gene calls are TRBV9 and TRBJ2-5; 15 bases line up with TRBD2. V was pared by 0 bases and J by 5 bases, with 5 bases of the junction left unmatched. The CDR3 totals 17 residues. The V gene's germline CDR1 is SGDLS and CDR2 YYNGEE. The CDR3 DNA is TGTGCCAGCAGCGTAGGAGGACTAGCGGGGGGGCGGGAGACCCAGTACTTC. This encodes CASSVGGLAGGRETQYF.

The count of this clone is one. The genes are TRBV4-1 and TRBJ1-1; D is possibly TRBD1 (5 bases). This CDR3 contains 16 residues. In germline, CDR1 is MGHRA, CDR2 YSYEKL. Trimming stripped 0 bases from V and 0 bases from J, with 11 bases between. Here the CDR3 DNA reads TGCGCCAGCAGCCAAGAAATGCGGGACTTGAACACTGAAGCTTTCTTT. It specifies CASSQEMRDLNTEAFF.

The chain joins TRBV6-5 to TRBJ1-2; 7 nucleotides match TRBD1. In germline, CDR1 is MNHEY, CDR2 SVGAGI. The CDR3 is made up of 13 amino acids. J gave up 4 bases and V 5 bases, and 4 bases lay outside the gene matches. The CDR3 loop reads CASSRDRAYGYTF. The CDR3 nucleotides read TGTGCCAGCAGTCGAGACAGGGCCTATGGCTACACCTTC.

The chain joins TRBV10-3 to TRBJ1-2; TRBD1 matches at 8 bases. Looked up from germline, CDR1 is ENHRY and CDR2 is SYGVKD. Trimming cost V 0 bases and J 0 bases; bases outside gene matches: 6. The CDR3 has 17 amino acids. This CDR3 reads CAISESLPGQANYGYTF. Written as DNA, the CDR3 is TGTGCCATCAGTGAGTCCCTGCCGGGACAGGCTAACTATGGCTACACCTTC.

V and J are TRBV2 and TRBJ1-4; TRBD1 agrees at 7 bases. V shed 4 bases and J 8 bases; nucleotides not matched to a gene: 7. The length of the CDR3 is 14 residues. Germline values: CDR1 SNHLY, CDR2 FYNNEI. CDR3 bases: TGTGCCAGCAGTGGACAGGGAGTAGTCGAAAAACTGTTTTTT. It codes for CASSGQGVVEKLFF.

This clone has a single count. The chain joins TRBV4-3 to TRBJ1-1; 8 nucleotides line up with TRBD1. CDR3 length: 16 residues. The germline gives CDR1 LGHNA, CDR2 YSLEER. V trimming: 0 bases; J trimming: 4 bases; junction bases outside the gene matches: 7. The CDR3 region is CASSQEGLTGGTEAFF. CDR3 nucleotides: TGCGCCAGCAGCCAAGAGGGACTAACAGGGGGCACTGAAGCTTTCTTT.

This clone was found once. The chain carries TRBV6-1 and TRBJ1-2; no reliable D call. Germline-derived CDR1 and CDR2 are MNHNS and SASEGT. The CDR3 loop spans 14 amino acids. Deletions cut 0 bases from V and 4 bases from J, with 9 bases between. CDR3 sequence reads: CASSEAGSSYGYTF. The CDR3 DNA is TGTGCCAGCAGTGAAGCGGGCAGTTCCTATGGCTACACCTTC.

This clone appeared a single time. This sequence joins TRBV9 and TRBJ2-1; TRBD2 agrees at 7 bases. The germline V gene has CDR1 SGDLS and CDR2 YYNGEE. This CDR3 region has 16 residues. V was pared by 0 bases and J by 4 bases, with 7 bases of the junction left unmatched. Here the CDR3 DNA reads TGTGCCAGCAGCGTAGACTGGGCGGGGGTTTACAATGAGCAGTTCTTC. This gives the protein CASSVDWAGVYNEQFF.

This chain joins TRBV30 and TRBJ2-6; D is ambiguous. Germline CDR1 and CDR2: GTSNPN and SVGIG (reference sequence). This CDR3 spans 13 amino acids. V lost 7 bases to trimming and J lost 3 bases, with 10 bases between them. Here the CDR3 reads CASSLVGANVLTF. CDR3 coding DNA: TGTGCCTCCTCCCTAGTTGGGGCCAACGTCCTGACTTTC.

The gene calls are TRBV6-5 and TRBJ1-1; perhaps TRBD1 as D (5 bases). Germline values: CDR1 MNHEY, CDR2 SVGAGI. The V end was cut by 2 bases, the J end by 7 bases, with 5 bases between. The CDR3 length is 11 residues. DNA of the CDR3: TGTGCCAGCAGTTACACAGGTGAAGCTTTCTTT. Translation gives CASSYTGEAFF.

V is TRBV6-1 and J is TRBJ1-4, with D unclear. Trimming took 3 bases from V and 6 from J, leaving 11 bases between them. Germline CDR1 is MNHNS and CDR2 is SASEGT. This CDR3 has 14 amino acids. The CDR3 bases are TGTGCCAGCAGTGAGGCTGGGCGGGATGAAAAACTGTTTTTT. Translating it yields CASSEAGRDEKLFF.

CDR3 amino acids: CASSREGGFLLEQYF. The CDR3 nucleotides read TGTGCCAGCTCACGGGAGGGGGGTTTCCTCCTCGAGCAGTACTTC. The chain employs TRBV18 and TRBJ2-7, with D possibly matching TRBD2 (7 bases). The germline CDR1 and CDR2 sequences are KGHSH and LQKENI. The CDR3 is 15 residues long. V lost 4 bases to trimming and J lost 6 bases, with 19 bases between them. Drawing the rest from reference TRBV18 and TRBJ2-7, the complete variable domain is NAGVMQNPRHLVRRRGQEARLRCSPMKGHSHVYWYRQLPEEGLKFMVYLQKENIIDESGMPKERFSAEFPKEGPSILRIQQVVRGDSAAYFCASSREGGFLLEQYFGPGTRLTVT.

The CDR3 bases are TGTGCCAGCAGCTTCGGCGGGGCCACAGATACGCAGTATTTT. Translating gives CASSFGGATDTQYF. The V gene is TRBV7-9, the J gene TRBJ2-3, with D tentatively TRBD2 (6 bases). This CDR3 comprises 14 residues. V was shortened by 3 bases and J by 2 bases, with 9 bases between the two germline ends. Per germline, CDR1 SEHNR and CDR2 FQNEAQ (reference sequence).

The rearrangement links TRBV15 to TRBJ1-1; 8 bases fit TRBD1. The germline V gene has CDR1 LNHNV and CDR2 YYDKDF (reference sequence). With V trimmed by 0 bases and J by 5 bases, 5 bases remained unmatched. CDR3 size: 15 residues. CDR3 loop: CATSRDAGGWTEAFF. CDR3 DNA sequence: TGTGCCACCAGCAGAGATGCAGGGGGCTGGACTGAAGCTTTCTTT. Drawing the rest from reference TRBV15 and TRBJ1-1, the complete variable domain is DAMVIQNPRYQVTQFGKPVTLSCSQTLNHNVMYWYQQKSSQAPKLLFHYYDKDFNNEADTPDNFQSRRPNTSFCFLDIRSPGLGDTAMYLCATSRDAGGWTEAFFGQGTRLTVV.

This sequence joins TRBV4-3 and TRBJ2-7, with no clear D. V was trimmed by 1 base and J by 4 bases, leaving 14 bases between them. The CDR3 has 15 amino acids. CDR1 and CDR2 (germline): LGHNA, YSLEER. The CDR3 DNA is TGCGCCAGCAGCCAAGCTACGGGTCTCCAGTACGAGCAGTACTTC. This gives the protein CASSQATGLQYEQYF.

This clone was seen once. The chain is built from TRBV5-6 and TRBJ1-2, with TRBD1 as a possible D gene (6 bases). From germline, CDR1 is SGHDT and CDR2 YYEEEE. CDR3 length: 15 amino acids. V gave up 7 bases and J gave up 2 bases, with 18 bases separating them. The CDR3 region has the DNA TGTGCCAGCCTCAGATCGAAACAGGGCAACTATGGCTACACCTTC. Residues: CASLRSKQGNYGYTF.